This paragraph covers one TCR beta chain sequence. This sample stems from a study of T cell changes during pregnancy in multiple sclerosis. The repertoire was sequenced with immunoSEQ multiplex PCR; TCRdb's copy has only in-frame clones and lacks some. The sample carries about 40,000 clones, under 95% recorded once. This CDR3 spans 16 amino acids. Germline CDR1 and CDR2: MDHEN and SYDVKM. Trimming removed 6 bases from V and 0 bases from J; junction bases left unmatched: 8. This receptor was taken from a female donor with multiple sclerosis, enrolled in a pregnancy study. The rearrangement links TRBV28 to TRBJ1-3; TRBD1 matches 7 bases. The sample here was CD8+ T cells from peripheral blood mononuclear cells, taken in the first trimester of pregnancy. CDR3 sequence (DNA): TGTGCCAGCAGCCTGGGACAGAGACCCTCTGGAAACACCATATATTTT. As protein: CASSLGQRPSGNTIYF. The whole variable domain, filled in from reference TRBV28 and TRBJ1-3, reads DVKVTQSSRYLVKRTGEKVFLECVQDMDHENMFWYRQDPGLGLRLIYFSYDVKMKEKGDIPEGYSVSREKKERFSLILESASTNQTSMYLCASSLGQRPSGNTIYFGEGSWLTVV.